These T cell receptor beta chains were read from a single sample in a study of cytomegalovirus exposure and HLA in healthy donors. Profiled with immunoSEQ multiplex PCR; TCRdb holds only in-frame clones, not every one. Here the sample spans tens of thousands of clones, over 70% being singletons. The sequencing input was PBMCs. Receptors were obtained from a man aged 18 to 30 in good health and CMV-seropositive. Both conserved end residues are part of each CDR3. A D gene is named only where the DNA matches it firmly. Rows give clone size only sometimes, using once, few, many, or a class for an expanded clone.

few NA TRBJ1-1 TRBV5-1 CASSRPGTNTEAFF TGCGCCAGCAGCAGGCCGGGTACGAACACTGAAGCTTTCTTT
NA NA TRBJ2-3 TRBV18 CASSPPRFSTDTQYF TGTGCCAGCTCACCACCGAGGTTTAGCACAGATACGCAGTATTTT
NA NA TRBJ1-1 TRBV28 CASSTPGLMNTEAFF TGTGCCAGCAGTACTCCGGGACTCATGAACACTGAAGCTTTCTTT
NA TRBD2 TRBJ2-3 TRBV6-5 CASSWTSGRDTQYF TGTGCCAGCAGTTGGACTAGCGGGAGAGATACGCAGTATTTT
NA NA TRBJ1-1 TRBV25-1 CASSERRGDTEAFF TGTGCCAGCAGTGAACGACGGGGGGACACTGAAGCTTTCTTT
NA NA TRBJ2-7 TRBV4-2 CASSQDNGVEYYEQYF TGTGCCAGCAGCCAAGACAACGGGGTGGAATACTACGAGCAGTACTTC
NA TRBD2 TRBJ2-2 TRBV28 CASKGLAGSEHTGELFF TGTGCCAGCAAGGGACTAGCGGGATCCGAACACACCGGGGAGCTGTTTTTT
NA NA TRBJ2-2 TRBV29-1 CSVGQGTGELFF TGCAGCGTTGGGCAGGGGACCGGGGAGCTGTTTTTT
NA TRBD1 TRBJ2-1 TRBV6-1 CASSELTGRFNEQFF TGTGCCAGCAGTGAACTGACAGGGAGATTCAATGAGCAGTTCTTC
NA NA TRBJ1-2 TRBV5-4 CASSPRDHGYTF TGTGCCAGCAGCCCCAGGGATCACGGCTACACCTTC
few NA TRBJ1-4 TRBV25-1 CASSTRTEEKLFF TGTGCCAGCAGCACCCGGACAGAAGAAAAACTGTTTTTT
once TRBD2 TRBJ2-1 TRBV7-2 CASSLAGTSGYNEQFF TGTGCCAGCAGCTTAGCGGGGACTAGCGGATACAATGAGCAGTTCTTC
NA NA TRBJ2-2 TRBV5-1 CASRRSGENTGELFF TGCGCTAGCCGTCGAAGCGGTGAGAACACCGGGGAGCTGTTTTTT
NA NA TRBJ2-7 TRBV11-2 CASSLSRSHPNEQYF TGTGCCAGCAGCTTATCCCGGTCCCACCCCAACGAGCAGTACTTC
once NA TRBJ1-1 TRBV27 CASSKHGNTEAFF TGTGCCAGCAGTAAACATGGGAACACTGAAGCTTTCTTT
NA NA TRBJ2-7 TRBV6-5 CASSYGDRGEQYF TGTGCCAGCAGTTATGGGGATAGGGGCGAGCAGTACTTC
once NA TRBJ2-1 TRBV7-9 CASSLQGYYNEQFF TGTGCCAGCAGCTTACAGGGATACTACAATGAGCAGTTCTTC
NA NA TRBJ2-7 TRBV5-6 CASSFGGEQYF TGTGCCAGCAGCTTTGGAGGCGAGCAGTACTTC
once TRBD1 TRBJ2-1 TRBV6-6 CASSFLSSGGFF TGTGCCAGCAGTTTTCTGAGTTCAGGGGGTTTCTTC
few TRBD2 TRBJ2-1 TRBV2 CASKGTSGKVTYNEQFF TGTGCCAGCAAGGGGACTAGCGGGAAGGTCACCTACAATGAGCAGTTCTTC
NA NA TRBJ1-5 TRBV10-3 CAISRQDSNQPQHF TGTGCCATCAGCCGACAGGATAGCAATCAGCCCCAGCATTTT
NA NA TRBJ2-1 TRBV20-1 CSASEGNEQFF TGCAGTGCATCGGAGGGGAATGAGCAGTTCTTC
NA NA TRBJ2-6 TRBV6-1 CASSAHSGANVLTF TGTGCCAGCAGTGCCCACTCTGGGGCCAACGTCCTGACTTTC
NA NA TRBJ2-3 TRBV29-1 CSVWEGTDTQYF TGCAGCGTTTGGGAGGGCACAGATACGCAGTATTTT
NA TRBD2 TRBJ2-3 TRBV4-1 CASSGWSQRENTDTQYF TGCGCCAGCAGCGGCTGGAGCCAGCGGGAAAACACAGATACGCAGTATTTT
NA NA TRBJ1-3 TRBV7-9 CASSPNSSGNTIYF TGTGCCAGCAGCCCCAATAGCTCTGGAAACACCATATATTTT
NA TRBD2 TRBJ2-7 TRBV4-1 CASSLSGSDSYEQYF TGCGCCAGCAGCCTTAGCGGGAGCGACTCCTACGAGCAGTACTTC
NA NA TRBJ1-1 TRBV2 CASSEALGLDF TGTGCCAGCAGTGAAGCGCTGGGACTCGACTTT
few TRBD2 TRBJ2-3 TRBV6-5 CASRGTSGTTQYF TGTGCCAGCAGAGGGACTAGCGGCACTACGCAGTATTTT
NA NA TRBJ2-1 TRBV29-1 CSVATRRLRGYNEQFF TGCAGCGTTGCCACTCGAAGGTTAAGGGGTTACAATGAGCAGTTCTTC
NA TRBD2 TRBJ2-1 TRBV4-1 CASSPGTSGYNEQFF TGCGCCAGCAGCCCCGGGACTAGCGGATACAATGAGCAGTTCTTC
NA TRBD2 TRBJ2-1 TRBV5-1 CASSYSGRLEYNEQFF TGCGCCAGCAGCTATAGCGGGAGGCTGGAATACAATGAGCAGTTCTTC
few NA TRBJ1-5 TRBV14 CASSQDTRQPQHF TGTGCCAGCAGCCAAGATACGAGACAGCCCCAGCATTTT
NA NA TRBJ1-2 TRBV29-1 CSVEPGLGYGYTF TGCAGCGTTGAGCCGGGTCTTGGCTATGGCTACACCTTC
NA NA TRBJ1-2 TRBV29-1 CTTGTPYGYTF TGCACCACGGGGACACCCTATGGCTACACCTTC
NA TRBD1 TRBJ2-5 TRBV29-1 CSVDWSGQGLQETQYF TGCAGCGTTGATTGGAGTGGACAGGGGCTCCAAGAGACCCAGTACTTC
NA NA TRBJ2-1 TRBV5-4 CASSLAFRNEQFF TGTGCCAGCAGCTTGGCCTTCAGAAATGAGCAGTTCTTC
NA TRBD2 TRBJ2-3 TRBV29-1 CSVEEGFSGRYTDTQYF TGCAGCGTTGAAGAAGGGTTTAGCGGGAGATACACAGATACGCAGTATTTT
NA TRBD1 TRBJ1-1 TRBV10-1 CASSEDRVGTTEAFF TGCGCCAGCAGTGAGGACAGGGTGGGGACCACTGAAGCTTTCTTT
NA TRBD1 TRBJ1-2 TRBV27 CASSYSGGDGYTF TGTGCCAGCAGCTATTCAGGGGGAGATGGCTACACCTTC
NA NA TRBJ2-5 TRBV7-9 CASSPPTDQETQYF TGTGCCAGCAGCCCGCCGACTGACCAAGAGACCCAGTACTTC
NA NA TRBJ2-5 TRBV13 CASSLNRQETQYF TGTGCCAGCAGCTTAAACAGACAAGAGACCCAGTACTTC
NA NA TRBJ2-5 TRBV5-1 CASIPRQETQYF TGCGCCAGCATCCCGAGGCAAGAGACCCAGTACTTC
NA TRBD2 TRBJ2-7 TRBV4-1 CASSLIRASGRPYEQYF TGCGCCAGCAGCCTTATTCGGGCTAGCGGGAGGCCCTACGAGCAGTACTTC
few NA TRBJ1-1 TRBV9 CASSVDLAGGNTEAFF TGTGCCAGCAGCGTCGACCTGGCGGGTGGGAACACTGAAGCTTTCTTT
NA TRBD2 TRBJ2-5 TRBV4-2 CASSQVTSGAQETQYF TGTGCCAGCAGCCAAGTTACTAGCGGGGCCCAAGAGACCCAGTACTTC
once NA TRBJ1-5 TRBV6-1 CASSEALGMAGQHF TGTGCCAGCAGTGAAGCGCTGGGTATGGCAGGCCAGCATTTT
NA TRBD2 TRBJ2-7 TRBV6-5 CASSSSGRPYEQYF TGTGCCAGCAGTTCCAGCGGGAGGCCCTACGAGCAGTACTTC
once NA TRBJ2-3 TRBV6-5 CASSPGLPTDTQYF TGTGCCAGCAGCCCGGGACTTCCCACAGATACGCAGTATTTT